One and the same sample provided the 22 T cell receptor beta chains below, sequenced in a study of CD8+ T cells in alopecia areata (dated by TCRdb to the late 2010s). The time point label here, explained by the study, means: baseline before oral tofacitinib. Libraries were constructed by the immunoSEQ multiplex PCR assay. RNA was extracted from all samples and reverse transcribed into cDNA as template for TCR sequencing. As stored in TCRdb, this immuneACCESS dataset retains in-frame rearrangements with V and J assigned. A fraction of the clones does not appear; measured against another copy, unresolved V genes explain less than half of the discrepancy, and the remainder lacks a known reason. Across this sample there are about 170,000 clones, with just over 65% seen only once. 11% of the sample is held by the ten biggest clonotypes. The material sequenced was CD8+ T cells sorted from blood, taken at week 0. These receptors all come from a human donor with alopecia areata.

On this clone itself: Other DNA sequences in this specimen translate into the identical CDR3. V usage is TRBV5-1 and J usage is TRBJ2-7, with D uncertain. V lost 0 bases to trimming and J lost 1 base, with 5 bases between them. Germline CDR1 reads SGHRS; CDR2 reads YFSETQ. This CDR3 comprises 13 residues. CDR3 region: CASSLDLSYEQYF. The CDR3 region has the DNA TGCGCCAGCAGCTTGGACCTTTCCTACGAGCAGTACTTC.

This clone came up a few times. This chain connects TRBV10-2 to TRBJ2-1, with TRBD2 matching over 8 bases. V was pared by 6 bases and J by 2 bases, with 6 bases of the junction left unmatched. Germline values: CDR1 WSHSY, CDR2 SAAADI. This CDR3 contains 15 residues. The CDR3 loop reads CASRGLADTYNEQFF. The DNA for the CDR3 is TGCGCCAGCAGAGGACTAGCCGATACCTACAATGAGCAGTTCTTC.

The chain couples TRBV7-2 to TRBJ2-7; 8 nucleotides agree with TRBD2. Germline V gene lookup returns CDR1 SGHTA and CDR2 FQGNSA. CDR3 length equals 14 residues. The junction had 2 bases not matched to a gene; V was cut back by 4 bases and J by 0 bases. The CDR3 here is CASSSSGGSYEQYF. CDR3 DNA: TGTGCCAGCAGCTCCAGCGGGGGCTCCTACGAGCAGTACTTC.

The chain is built from TRBV14 and TRBJ2-7; 7 bases match TRBD2. The CDR3 extends over 14 amino acids. The V segment lost 4 bases and the J segment 7 bases; nucleotides outside the gene matches: 10. Germline CDR1 and CDR2: SGHDN and FVKESK. As DNA, the CDR3 is TGTGCCAGCAGCCGGGAGGGGAACCGGGGAGAGCAGTACTTC. Protein sequence: CASSREGNRGEQYF.

The rearrangement uses TRBV7-9 and TRBJ1-1; 7 bases fit TRBD1. Unmatched junction bases numbered 2, after V lost 4 bases and J lost 0 bases. In germline, CDR1 is SEHNR, CDR2 FQNEAQ (reference sequence). The CDR3 consists of 14 residues. Here the CDR3 DNA reads TGTGCCAGCAGCTCGGGACAGATGAACACTGAAGCTTTCTTT. Translating gives CASSSGQMNTEAFF.

The chain employs TRBV4-1 and TRBJ1-1, with D possibly TRBD1 on 5 matching bases. The CDR3 spans 13 residues. The germline V gene has CDR1 MGHRA and CDR2 YSYEKL. V shed 4 bases and J shed 5 bases, with 11 bases lying between them. In DNA, the CDR3 is TGCGCCAGCAGCCCGGGGGTAGGGACTGAAGCTTTCTTT. Amino acid sequence: CASSPGVGTEAFF.

V and J are TRBV6-1 and TRBJ2-2; possible D gene TRBD1, 6 bases. CDR1 MNHNS and CDR2 SASEGT come from the germline V gene. The CDR3 runs 15 residues. V shed 2 bases and J shed 5 bases, with 12 bases lying between them. CDR3 residues: CASSEYSRGTGELFF. DNA for the CDR3: TGTGCCAGCAGTGAATATTCCAGGGGAACCGGGGAGCTGTTTTTT.

This clone has a single count. This sequence joins TRBV30 and TRBJ1-1; D may be TRBD1 (5 bases). The CDR3 is made up of 12 amino acids. Trimming cost V 7 bases and J 4 bases, with 13 bases left between them. CDR1 and CDR2 (germline): GTSNPN, SVGIG (reference sequence). CDR3 DNA: TGTGCCTCGGAGAGGGGAGGCACTGAAGCTTTCTTT. Protein sequence: CASERGGTEAFF.

The V call is TRBV6-6, the J call TRBJ2-3; D is possibly TRBD2 (5 bases). The CDR3 is made up of 12 amino acids. Trimming stripped 6 bases from V and 10 bases from J, with 14 bases between. CDR1 and CDR2 (germline): MNHNY, SVGAGI (reference sequence). CDR3 bases: TGTGCCAGCAGGCAACTAGTGGAGGCGCAGTATTTT. Translating gives CASRQLVEAQYF.

V is TRBV5-1 and J is TRBJ2-3, with D uncertain. Germline values: CDR1 SGHRS, CDR2 YFSETQ. With 2 bases removed from V and 4 bases from J, the gap between germline ends came to 5 bases. The CDR3 is 12 residues long. Written as DNA, the CDR3 is TGCGCCAGCAGCTTCTTCCCAGATACGCAGTATTTT. Amino acid sequence: CASSFFPDTQYF. The full variable domain, in which reference TRBV5-1 and TRBJ2-3 provide the parts outside the CDR3, is KAGVTQTPRYLIKTRGQQVTLSCSPISGHRSVSWYQQTPGQGLQFLFEYFSETQRNKGNFPGRFSGRQFSNSRSEMNVSTLELGDSALYLCASSFFPDTQYFGPGTRLTVL.

The rearrangement links TRBV13 to TRBJ2-7; 7 nucleotides match TRBD1. This CDR3 has 14 residues. V gave up 5 bases and J gave up 4 bases; unmatched junction bases: 8. The germline V gene has CDR1 PRHDT and CDR2 FYEKMQ (reference sequence). DNA of the CDR3: TGTGCCAGCAGCAACCGACAGGGAGCGTACGAGCAGTACTTC. This encodes CASSNRQGAYEQYF.

This clone was observed a few times. The CDR3 reads CASSVEGDFQETQYF. The CDR3 DNA is TGTGCCAGCAGCGTCGAGGGGGACTTCCAAGAGACCCAGTACTTC. The chain carries TRBV9 and TRBJ2-5, with D possibly being TRBD1 or TRBD2 (6 bases each). The germline gives CDR1 SGDLS, CDR2 YYNGEE. CDR3 size: 15 residues. V lost 2 bases, J lost 1 base, and 12 bases lay in between.

This clone was observed a handful of times. The identical CDR3 is also encoded by other nucleotide sequences in the sample. The V gene is TRBV5-1, the J gene TRBJ2-7, with a tentative D call TRBD1 (5 bases). The germline gives CDR1 SGHRS, CDR2 YFSETQ. The CDR3 sequence is 13 residues long. Trimming stripped 0 bases from V and 2 bases from J, with 6 bases between. This chain's CDR3 is CASSLGRAYEQYF. In nucleotides, the CDR3 is TGCGCCAGCAGCTTGGGCAGGGCCTACGAGCAGTACTTC.

This chain links TRBV12-5 with TRBJ2-4; D is possibly TRBD1 (6 bases). V shed 0 bases and J shed 5 bases, with 14 bases lying between them. CDR3 size: 16 residues. Germline-derived CDR1 and CDR2 are LGHNT and FRNRAP. The CDR3 nucleotides are TGTGCTAGTGGTTTGGTAGGGGGTGGCCCAGAAAACATTCAGTACTTC. Its translation: CASGLVGGGPENIQYF.

V gene TRBV10-2 combines with J gene TRBJ2-3; D uncertain. The CDR3 spans 11 residues. Trimming shortened V by 0 bases and J by 7 bases, and 2 bases separated the two germline ends. The V gene's germline CDR1 is WSHSY and CDR2 SAAADI. The CDR3 loop reads CASSESNTQYF. The CDR3 bases are TGCGCCAGCAGTGAGTCAAATACGCAGTATTTT.

This clone was seen a handful of times. V is TRBV27 and J is TRBJ1-5; 8 positions match TRBD1. CDR3 length equals 14 residues. Trimming took 6 bases from V and 6 from J; bases not matched to a gene: 7. The germline gives CDR1 MNHEY, CDR2 SMNVEV (reference sequence). CDR3 DNA sequence: TGTGCCAGCAGAGATACAGGGGGGGGTCAGCCCCAGCATTTT. Its protein product is CASRDTGGGQPQHF.

A single count supports this clone. J is TRBJ2-6 and V is TRBV6-5; D gene unclear. Trimming left V 8 bases short and J 0 bases short, with 11 bases between. CDR3 length equals 15 residues. Germline lookup yields CDR1 MNHEY and CDR2 SVGAGI. The CDR3 sequence: CASAIAHSGANVLTF. As DNA, the CDR3 is TGTGCCAGCGCCATTGCCCACTCTGGGGCCAACGTCCTGACTTTC.

This clone was counted only a few times. This chain joins TRBV25-1 and TRBJ2-7, with D perhaps matching TRBD1 or TRBD2 (5 bases each). The CDR3 extends over 11 amino acids. Germline values: CDR1 MGHDK, CDR2 SYGVNS. Between the trimmed V and J ends, which lost 2 bases and 11 bases, there was a span of 10 bases. The CDR3 nucleotides are TGTGCCAGCAGTGAAATGGGGGTGGAGTACTTC. Its translation: CASSEMGVEYF.

This clone came up once. The gene calls are TRBV4-1 and TRBJ1-4; possibly TRBD1 for D (6 bases). CDR1 is MGHRA, CDR2 YSYEKL, per germline. V gave up 8 bases and J gave up 1 base, with 14 bases separating them. The length of the CDR3 is 15 residues. CDR3 in amino acids: CASGQIGGTNEKLFF. DNA for the CDR3: TGCGCCAGCGGACAAATAGGGGGAACTAATGAAAAACTGTTTTTT.

The chain couples TRBV7-9 to TRBJ2-7; D call uncertain. V lost 5 bases and J 3 bases, leaving 11 bases between the germline ends. The CDR3 length is 13 residues. The germline gives CDR1 SEHNR, CDR2 FQNEAQ (reference sequence). CDR3 sequence (DNA): TGTGCCAGCAGCGATGGGCGGATCTACGAGCAGTACTTC. Encoded protein: CASSDGRIYEQYF.

The chain joins TRBV15 to TRBJ1-6, with D possibly being TRBD1 (5 bases). There are 16 residues in the CDR3. V was clipped by 1 base and J by 6 bases, with 13 bases between them. Germline values: CDR1 LNHNV, CDR2 YYDKDF (reference sequence). The CDR3 DNA sequence: TGTGCCACCAGCAGAGGAGGGCAGGGCAGTAATTCACCCCTCCACTTT. It is translated as CATSRGGQGSNSPLHF.

The chain combines TRBV27 with TRBJ2-1, with D maybe TRBD1 (6 bases). V lost 7 bases, J lost 2 bases, and 15 bases lay in between. This CDR3 has 15 residues. CDR1 and CDR2 from the germline V gene are MNHEY and SMNVEV (reference sequence). The CDR3 sequence is CASTVGQGTYNEQFF. The CDR3 bases are TGTGCCAGCACCGTGGGGCAGGGGACCTACAATGAGCAGTTCTTC.